The clone carrying this T cell receptor (beta chain) occurred once. Produced via immunoSEQ multiplex PCR; TCRdb's table is partial and in-frame only. The sample lists over 100,000 clones; around 89% were seen once. This sample was included in a study of control samples from healthy donors and cancer patients. Trimming cost V 0 bases and J 3 bases, with 4 bases left between them. CDR3 length equals 13 residues. Germline V gene sequence: CDR1 SGDLS, CDR2 YYNGEE. The J gene is TRBJ1-3, the V gene TRBV9; D remains ambiguous. The clonotype comes from a woman aged 45-59 years in good health. The sequenced material came from blood. The CDR3 sequence: CASSVELGNTIYF. The CDR3 nucleotides are TGTGCCAGCAGCGTAGAGCTTGGAAACACCATATATTTT.